One and the same sample provided the 3 T cell receptor beta chains below, sequenced in a study of cytomegalovirus exposure and HLA in healthy donors (dated by TCRdb to 2015 to 2018). Library construction relied on the immunoSEQ multiplex PCR assay. TCRdb retrieved this table from immuneACCESS and kept in-frame rearrangements only. Not all clones are present; in checked studies, unresolved V genes account for under half, and no reason is known for the remainder. The sample records over 200,000 clones, roughly 84% of which are singletons. Approximately 2% of the sample goes to the ten largest clones. The sample comprised PBMCs. These receptors originate from a young woman in good health and CMV-seropositive.

The V call is TRBV6-5, the J call TRBJ1-2; perhaps TRBD1 as D (6 bases). Per the germline V gene, CDR1 is MNHEY and CDR2 is SVGAGI. Between the trimmed V and J ends, which lost 5 bases and 3 bases, there was a span of 13 bases. This CDR3 contains 14 residues. The CDR3, as DNA: TGTGCCAGCAGTCGGATACAGGGCTACTATGGCTACACCTTC. This encodes CASSRIQGYYGYTF.

The rearrangement links TRBV9 to TRBJ2-1; D perhaps matches TRBD1 (7 bases). Trimming removed 3 bases at V and 10 bases at J, with 23 bases between. CDR3 length equals 16 residues. CDR1 and CDR2 from the germline V gene are SGDLS and YYNGEE. The CDR3 region has the DNA TGTGCCAGCAGCGGGCTTGGAGGGGGCGCGGTAGAGGAGCAGTTCTTC. Its protein is CASSGLGGGAVEEQFF.

This chain links TRBV19 with TRBJ1-5, with 8 positions matching TRBD1. Trimming at V came to 5 bases and at J to 6 bases, leaving 9 bases not matched to a gene. In germline, CDR1 is LNHDA, CDR2 SQIVND (reference sequence). The CDR3 has 15 amino acids. The DNA for the CDR3 is TGTGCCAGTAGTGGAACAGGGGGTGTTATTCAGCCCCAGCATTTT. Its translation is CASSGTGGVIQPQHF.